These T cell receptor beta chains were read from a single sample in a study of T cells after yellow fever vaccination. MiXCR, applied by TCRdb to the 5' RACE reads, yields one record per CDR3 protein. The table records 550,000 or so distinct CDR3 sequences, about a fifth of them present only once. The source was PBMCs, collected 15 days after the yellow fever booster vaccination. These receptors came from a man aged 30 to 39 who received the YFV17D yellow fever vaccine. The CDR3 runs from the conserved cysteine through the conserved F or W. A D gene is named only where the DNA matches it firmly. For some rows the clone size is stated as once, few or many, or as a class when expanded; others skip it.

TGCGCCAGCAGCTTGGGAGCCGCGGGAGGAAGCCAAGAGACCCAGTACTTC CASSLGAAGGSQETQYF many TRBV5-1 17 TRBJ2-5 TRBD2
TGTGCCAGCAGCCGAACAGGATCCGATACGCAGTATTTT CASSRTGSDTQYF few TRBV3-1 13 TRBJ2-3 NA
TGTGCCAGCAGTCCAAGTTTTAGCGGGAGGTCTGAGCAGTACTTC CASSPSFSGRSEQYF few TRBV27 15 TRBJ2-7 TRBD2
TGCAGTGCTCTACAGGGTAGCAATCAGCCCCAGCATTTT CSALQGSNQPQHF few TRBV20-1 13 TRBJ1-5 NA
TGTGCCAGTCAGCCGTTTGGACAGGGCTACGAGCAGTACTTC CASQPFGQGYEQYF few TRBV11-1 14 TRBJ2-7 TRBD1
TGTGCCACCAGTGATTCTAGACTAGCGGGAGTGAATGAGCAGTTCTTC CATSDSRLAGVNEQFF few TRBV24-1 16 TRBJ2-1 TRBD2
TGTGCCAGCAGCTTAAGAGGAAAGATAAAAAACATTCAGTACTTC CASSLRGKIKNIQYF NA TRBV7-3 15 TRBJ2-4 NA
TGTGCCAGCAGCTTAACCGGGACAGGGAGTTTCTACGAGCAGTACTTC CASSLTGTGSFYEQYF few TRBV7-3 16 TRBJ2-7 TRBD1
TGCGCCAGCAAGAACCCGGGGACACTCTACGAGCAGTACTTC CASKNPGTLYEQYF NA TRBV5-1 14 TRBJ2-7 NA
TGTGCCAGTAGCCGCCGGGAGATGTACGAGCAGTACTTC CASSRREMYEQYF NA TRBV7-6 13 TRBJ2-7 NA
TGTGCCAGCACCTTGACCCTTGCCGGGGAGCTGTTTTTT CASTLTLAGELFF many TRBV6-1 13 TRBJ2-2 NA
TGTGCCAGCAGCCTAACAGGGGGCAAAGATGACTATGGCTACACCTTC CASSLTGGKDDYGYTF few TRBV7-9 16 TRBJ1-2 TRBD1
TGTGCCAGCGGGCGGAGGGAGTACACAGATACGCAGTATTTT CASGRREYTDTQYF few TRBV12-3/TRBV12-4 14 TRBJ2-3 NA
TGTGCCAGCAGTATGGAGGTGGGGACTGAAGCTTTCTTT CASSMEVGTEAFF NA TRBV11-2 13 TRBJ1-1 NA
TGTGCCAGCAGCCCGATTCGGCAGGCTAGCTCCTACGAGCAGTACTTC CASSPIRQASSYEQYF NA TRBV7-2 16 TRBJ2-7 NA
TGTGCCAGCAGCTGGGGCAGCACTGAAGCTTTCTTT CASSWGSTEAFF few TRBV5-6 12 TRBJ1-1 NA
TGCGCCAGCAGCTTACTTCGAGACAGGGGTCTAGAGACCCAGTACTTC CASSLLRDRGLETQYF few TRBV5-1 16 TRBJ2-5 TRBD1
TGCGCCAGCAGCCCGAGGGCCCCAGCCGCGGTCGGAAACATTCAGTACTTC CASSPRAPAAVGNIQYF few TRBV5-1 17 TRBJ2-4 NA
TGTGCCAGCAGCTCACAGGGGCCCGGGGAGCTGTTTTTT CASSSQGPGELFF few TRBV3-1 13 TRBJ2-2 TRBD1
TGTGCCACCCAGGGGGGGGGAGAACGTAAACAAGAGACCCAGTACTTC CATQGGGERKQETQYF NA TRBV24-1 16 TRBJ2-5 NA
TGCGCCAGCAGTGACGAAGCTAGCGGGACAGATACGCAGTATTTT CASSDEASGTDTQYF NA TRBV10-1 15 TRBJ2-3 TRBD2
TGTGCCAGCAGTGCCATAGCGGGAGAGACCCAGTACTTC CASSAIAGETQYF NA TRBV6-1 13 TRBJ2-5 TRBD2
TGTGCCAGTAGTTCCTCCGGGGGCGCGGGCAATCAGCCCCAGCATTTT CASSSSGGAGNQPQHF NA TRBV19 16 TRBJ1-5 NA
TGTGCCAGCAGTTTGGCTAGCGGGAGCAACGAGCAGTACTTC CASSLASGSNEQYF few TRBV7-2 14 TRBJ2-7 TRBD2
TGTGCCAGCAGCTTAGTGGTGCCTTACAATGAGCAGTTCTTC CASSLVVPYNEQFF few TRBV11-2 14 TRBJ2-1 NA
TGTGCCAGCAGCTTGGAGGAGGAAGCTTTCTTT CASSLEEEAFF NA TRBV5-6 11 TRBJ1-1 NA
TGTGCCTGGAGAAGACTAGCGGGGAACACAGATACGCAGTATTTT CAWRRLAGNTDTQYF NA TRBV30 15 TRBJ2-3 TRBD2
TGTGCCAGCAGTTTCGAGTTGGCGGGAGACACAGATACGCAGTATTTT CASSFELAGDTDTQYF NA TRBV12-3/TRBV12-4 16 TRBJ2-3 TRBD2